The 21 T cell receptor beta chains presented below share a single source sample, sequenced in a study of vaccination and CD4 T cells after COVID-19. No cognate antigen is known for these TCRs. Treatment described: roughly 11-day PBMC culture with coronavirus spike peptide pools or control peptides (ViraFEST assay). CD4+ T cells that had been cultured provided DNA sequenced with the Oncomine TCR Beta short-read assay. A single record per CDR3 protein comes from TCRdb applying MiXCR to the PCR reads. The table records 10,000 to 15,000 distinct CDR3 sequences, around 59% of them present only once. Material for sequencing was CD4+ T cells from blood, cultured in vitro. All receptors derive from a human donor who had recovered from COVID-19.

The chain recombines TRBV2 with TRBJ2-2, with unresolved D. Germline CDR1 SNHLY, CDR2 FYNNEI. The CDR3 contains 12 residues. Trimming shortened V by 1 base and J by 4 bases, and 1 base separated the two germline ends. CDR3 nucleotides: TGTGCCAGCAGTGAAGTCACCGGGGAGCTGTTTTTT. Amino acid sequence: CASSEVTGELFF.

The chain has TRBV2 and TRBJ2-5; 15 bases agree with TRBD2. CDR3 size: 15 residues. CDR1 is SNHLY, CDR2 FYNNEI, per germline. V lost 7 bases to trimming and J lost 2 bases; unmatched junction nucleotides: 2. The CDR3 loop reads CASTGLAGGQETQYF. CDR3 in DNA: TGTGCCAGCACCGGACTAGCGGGAGGGCAAGAGACCCAGTACTTC. Full variable domain (missing parts from reference TRBV2 and TRBJ2-5): EPEVTQTPSHQVTQMGQEVILRCVPISNHLYFYWYRQILGQKVEFLVSFYNNEISEKSEIFDDQFSVERPDGSNFTLKIRSTKLEDSAMYFCASTGLAGGQETQYFGPGTRLLVL.

V gene TRBV7-6 combines with J gene TRBJ2-2; perhaps D is TRBD1 or TRBD2 (5 bases each). V was cut by 3 bases and J by 5 bases, with 7 bases left in between. CDR3 length equals 13 residues. The germline gives CDR1 SGHVS, CDR2 FNYEAQ. CDR3 sequence (DNA): TGTGCCAGCAGCTTCGGGACGACCGGGGAGCTGTTTTTT. Amino acids: CASSFGTTGELFF.

This chain joins TRBV11-1 and TRBJ2-5; D not certain. Germline-derived CDR1 and CDR2 are SGHAT and FQDESV (reference sequence). Between the trimmed V and J ends, which lost 4 bases and 0 bases, there was a span of 6 bases. This CDR3 is built from 13 residues. CDR3 sequence: CASSSDNQETQYF. In DNA, the CDR3 is TGTGCCAGCAGCTCAGACAACCAAGAGACCCAGTACTTC.

The rearrangement joins TRBV2 to TRBJ2-2, with D hard to call. CDR1 is SNHLY, CDR2 FYNNEI, per germline. The germline V and J ends were trimmed by 1 base and 5 bases, with 14 bases remaining between them. The CDR3 has 16 amino acids. The CDR3 bases are TGTGCCAGCAGTGAAGTAGGGTCGGAAGGGACCGGGGAGCTGTTTTTT. This sequence encodes CASSEVGSEGTGELFF.

This clonotype was seen just once. This chain uses TRBV7-6 with TRBJ2-5; the match to TRBD1 covers 8 bases. Germline loops: CDR1 SGHVS, CDR2 FNYEAQ. The trim removed 1 base at V and 2 bases at J, leaving 6 bases unmatched. This CDR3 contains 16 residues. In DNA form, the CDR3 reads TGTGCCAGCAGCTTAGGGCCAGGGGGCTCGCAAGAGACCCAGTACTTC. Residues: CASSLGPGGSQETQYF.

V gene TRBV20-1 combines with J gene TRBJ1-6; D not certain. The CDR3 sequence is 12 residues long. V lost 3 bases and J 7 bases, leaving 7 bases between the germline ends. Germline CDR1 DFQATT, CDR2 SNEGSKA (reference sequence). CDR3 DNA sequence: TGCAGTGCTAGCCGCATAAATTCACCCCTCCACTTT. Residues: CSASRINSPLHF.

The rearrangement joins TRBV19 to TRBJ1-4; D not resolved. This CDR3 has 13 amino acids. Trimming stripped 7 bases from V and 3 bases from J, with 9 bases between. Looked up from germline, CDR1 is LNHDA and CDR2 is SQIVND (reference sequence). DNA for the CDR3: TGTGCCAGTAAGTCACAGCCTAATGAAAAACTGTTTTTT. It translates to CASKSQPNEKLFF.

This clonotype has just a few counts. This rearrangement joins TRBV20-1 to TRBJ1-1; 7 nucleotides line up with TRBD1. Germline V lookup: CDR1 DFQATT, CDR2 SNEGSKA (reference sequence). The junction had 2 bases not matched to a gene; V was cut back by 7 bases and J by 3 bases. The CDR3 consists of 11 residues. The CDR3 DNA reads TGCAGTGTCCAGGGGGACACTGAAGCTTTCTTT. It specifies CSVQGDTEAFF.

This sequence joins TRBV6-5 and TRBJ1-4; tentative D call: TRBD1 (5 bases). V was clipped by 0 bases and J by 3 bases, with 11 bases between them. The CDR3 spans 16 residues. CDR1 and CDR2 from the germline V gene are MNHEY and SVGAGI. The DNA of the CDR3 is TGTGCCAGCAGTTACTCGTGGGGCCAGTCTAATGAAAAACTGTTTTTT. Encoded protein: CASSYSWGQSNEKLFF.

The genes are TRBV6-4 and TRBJ2-3; 10 bases are shared with TRBD2. The CDR3 loop spans 14 amino acids. V shed 3 bases and J 3 bases; nucleotides not matched to a gene: 0. Looked up from germline, CDR1 is MRHNA and CDR2 is SNTAGT. The CDR3 is CASSETSGTDTQYF. The CDR3 nucleotides read TGTGCCAGCAGTGAGACTAGCGGGACAGATACGCAGTATTTT.

The chain recombines TRBV2 with TRBJ2-2, with TRBD2 matching 9 bases. V lost 1 base and J lost 9; bases outside the gene matches: 3. Germline V lookup: CDR1 SNHLY, CDR2 FYNNEI. This CDR3 spans 14 amino acids. DNA of the CDR3: TGTGCCAGCAGTGAAGGACTAGCGGTCCGGGAGCTGTTTTTT. It translates to CASSEGLAVRELFF. The full variable domain, completed using reference TRBV2 and TRBJ2-2, is EPEVTQTPSHQVTQMGQEVILRCVPISNHLYFYWYRQILGQKVEFLVSFYNNEISEKSEIFDDQFSVERPDGSNFTLKIRSTKLEDSAMYFCASSEGLAVRELFFGEGSRLTVL.

This clonotype has just one count. V and J are TRBV27 and TRBJ2-2, with 9 bases fitting TRBD2. The ends lost 3 bases at V and 4 bases at J; junction bases unmatched: 12. Germline assignment: CDR1 MNHEY and CDR2 SMNVEV (reference sequence). This CDR3 has 18 amino acids. The CDR3 coding sequence is TGTGCCAGCAGTTTTGAGTATAGCGGGAGCTTTGGCACCGGGGAGCTGTTTTTT. As protein: CASSFEYSGSFGTGELFF.

The chain recombines TRBV6-1 with TRBJ2-3; D is possibly TRBD2 (6 bases). V was clipped by 3 bases and J by 2 bases, with 21 bases between them. Germline V lookup: CDR1 MNHNS, CDR2 SASEGT. CDR3 length: 18 amino acids. The CDR3 bases are TGTGCCAGCAGTGAGCGTGGGGCGGGATCCACCCTCACAGATACGCAGTATTTT. This encodes CASSERGAGSTLTDTQYF.

V is TRBV5-4 and J is TRBJ2-5; 7 nucleotides line up with TRBD2. The CDR3 is 15 residues long. V trimming: 4 bases; J trimming: 2 bases; junction bases outside the gene matches: 8. From germline, CDR1 is SGHNT and CDR2 YYREEE (reference sequence). CDR3 DNA: TGTGCCAGCAGCCTACGGACTAGAAGTCAAGAGACCCAGTACTTC. Encoded protein: CASSLRTRSQETQYF.

The chain has TRBV5-1 and TRBJ2-4, with unresolved D. V was cut by 4 bases and J by 0 bases, with 20 bases left in between. In germline, CDR1 is SGHRS, CDR2 YFSETQ. The CDR3 sequence is 18 residues long. CDR3 sequence reads: CASSPLLGMELAKNIQYF. The CDR3 region has the DNA TGCGCCAGCAGCCCCTTGCTTGGCATGGAACTAGCCAAAAACATTCAGTACTTC.

This clonotype was picked up a small number of times. The genes are TRBV27 and TRBJ1-2; D perhaps matches TRBD1 (6 bases). Between the trimmed V and J ends, which lost 6 bases and 3 bases, there was a span of 11 bases. Germline CDR1 and CDR2: MNHEY and SMNVEV (reference sequence). The CDR3 has 13 residues. This CDR3 reads CASRSTGYYGYTF. The CDR3 DNA reads as TGTGCCAGCAGGTCGACAGGCTACTATGGCTACACCTTC.

The V gene is TRBV12-3 or TRBV12-4, the J gene TRBJ2-7; TRBD1 agrees at 7 bases. CDR3 length: 15 residues. V trimming: 1 base; J trimming: 3 bases; junction bases outside the gene matches: 6. CDR3 amino acids: CASSLDFDRVYEQYF. The DNA for the CDR3 is TGTGCCAGCAGTTTAGATTTTGACAGGGTCTACGAGCAGTACTTC.

The rearrangement joins TRBV7-8 to TRBJ2-2; no reliable D call. CDR3 length: 13 amino acids. The germline V and J ends were trimmed by 4 bases and 3 bases, with 6 bases remaining between them. Germline V gene lookup returns CDR1 SGHVS and CDR2 FQNEAQ. The CDR3 protein is CASSSQDTGELFF. The CDR3, as DNA: TGTGCCAGCAGCTCCCAAGACACCGGGGAGCTGTTTTTT. Combining the CDR3 with reference TRBV7-8 and TRBJ2-2 gives the whole variable domain GAGVSQSPRYKVAKRGQDVALRCDPISGHVSLFWYQQALGQGPEFLTYFQNEAQLDKSGLPSDRFFAERPEGSVSTLKIQRTQQEDSAVYLCASSSQDTGELFFGEGSRLTVL.

The CDR3 nucleotides are TGTGCCAGCATTCCTTGGGGTTCATACGAGCAGTACTTC. This gives the protein CASIPWGSYEQYF. The rearrangement uses TRBV2 and TRBJ2-7, with D unclear. Trimming pared 7 bases from V and 4 bases from J, leaving 14 bases between. The CDR3 has 13 residues. Germline V lookup: CDR1 SNHLY, CDR2 FYNNEI.

The genes are TRBV6-1 and TRBJ2-3, with a possible D match to TRBD2 (5 bases). Germline V gene sequence: CDR1 MNHNS, CDR2 SASEGT. V was trimmed by 3 bases and J by 8 bases, leaving 9 bases between them. The CDR3 runs 12 residues. The CDR3 is CASSDWAGTQYF. The CDR3 bases are TGTGCCAGCAGTGATTGGGCGGGTACGCAGTATTTT.